The 10 T cell receptor beta chains given below trace back to one sample, sequenced in a study of CXCR3-negative and CXCR3-positive naive CD8 T cells (dated by TCRdb to between 2018 and 2020). The listed sequencing device is NextSeq 550. The Human TCR Profiling Kit (MiLaboratory) was used to prepare UMI-labeled 5' RACE TRB cDNA libraries. Once TCRdb had reprocessed the reads, it stored one entry per CDR3 protein sequence and supplied no DNA. For this sample, the table gives 84,000 or so distinct CDR3 sequences. Jointly, the top ten make up approximately 0.5% of the sample. Which antigens these TCRs recognize remains unknown. Overall results and qualifications from the work: Compared with CXCR3-negative naive cells, CXCR3-positive naive cells had TRB CDR3s with higher hydrophobicity (lower Kidera factor 4), lower energy, and higher strength and volume indices.

The sequenced sample was naive CXCR3+ CD8+ T cells from blood. What this sample's cell subset or site label stands for: CD45RO-CCR7+CD27+CD95- naive CD8+ T cells expressing CXCR3 (TNR3+). The receptors shown here come from a human donor in good health. Some clones in this sample may be carry-over from other donors' samples.

The chain recombines TRBV5-1 with TRBJ2-7; with no DNA, the TCRdb D assignment of TRBD1 cannot be verified. Germline loops: CDR1 SGHRS, CDR2 YFSETQ. The length of the CDR3 is 15 residues. CDR3 protein: CASSPQGVSSYEQYF. The full variable domain, rest sourced from reference TRBV5-1 and TRBJ2-7, is KAGVTQTPRYLIKTRGQQVTLSCSPISGHRSVSWYQQTPGQGLQFLFEYFSETQRNKGNFPGRFSGRQFSNSRSEMNVSTLELGDSALYLCASSPQGVSSYEQYFGPGTRLTVT.

The chain joins TRBV11-2 to TRBJ2-7. CDR1 SGHAT and CDR2 FQNNGV come from the germline V gene. This CDR3 is 13 amino acids long. CDR3 amino acids: CASSLNRAYEQYF.

The chain links TRBV4-1 to TRBJ2-1; TCRdb lists TRBD1, though no DNA is available to test this call. Germline-derived CDR1 and CDR2 are MGHRA and YSYEKL. The CDR3 length is 16 residues. Here the CDR3 reads CASSHRQGAEDNEQFF.

This CDR3 is CASRGEETQYF. This chain joins TRBV2 and TRBJ2-5; the TRBD1 assignment by TCRdb is unverifiable without DNA. Per the germline V gene, CDR1 is SNHLY and CDR2 is FYNNEI. CDR3 length: 11 amino acids.

J is TRBJ1-1 and V is TRBV6-6. The CDR3 sequence is 14 residues long. Germline CDR1 and CDR2: MNHNY and SVGAGI (reference sequence). The CDR3 reads CASSPTVEGTEAFF.

The V call is TRBV6-2 or TRBV6-3, the J call TRBJ1-1; absent DNA, TCRdb's TRBD1 call cannot be checked. CDR1 is MNHEY and CDR2 is SVGEGT in the germline V gene. The CDR3 totals 13 residues. Here the CDR3 reads CASSLGLSTEAFF.

This chain connects TRBV20-1 to TRBJ2-7; TCRdb's D call, TRBD1, is unchecked because there is no DNA. From germline, CDR1 is DFQATT and CDR2 SNEGSKA (reference sequence). The length of the CDR3 is 13 residues. The CDR3 region is CSARPGHTYEQYF.

The rearrangement links TRBV4-3 to TRBJ1-2; TCRdb gives TRBD1 as the D gene, but with no DNA this cannot be confirmed. The CDR3 loop spans 15 amino acids. Per the germline V gene, CDR1 is LGHNA and CDR2 is YSLEER. The CDR3 reads CASSQDRGGLSGYTF.

V gene TRBV6-5 combines with J gene TRBJ2-1; TCRdb lists TRBD1, though no DNA is available to test this call. The CDR3 consists of 14 residues. The germline gives CDR1 MNHEY, CDR2 SVGAGI. This CDR3 reads CASSFHGTKNEQFF.

V and J are TRBV4-2 and TRBJ2-7; TCRdb selects TRBD1, and the lack of DNA leaves this call unchecked. The CDR3 sequence is 14 residues long. Germline V gene sequence: CDR1 LGHNA, CDR2 YNFKEQ. The CDR3 is CASTGPGRSYEQYF.